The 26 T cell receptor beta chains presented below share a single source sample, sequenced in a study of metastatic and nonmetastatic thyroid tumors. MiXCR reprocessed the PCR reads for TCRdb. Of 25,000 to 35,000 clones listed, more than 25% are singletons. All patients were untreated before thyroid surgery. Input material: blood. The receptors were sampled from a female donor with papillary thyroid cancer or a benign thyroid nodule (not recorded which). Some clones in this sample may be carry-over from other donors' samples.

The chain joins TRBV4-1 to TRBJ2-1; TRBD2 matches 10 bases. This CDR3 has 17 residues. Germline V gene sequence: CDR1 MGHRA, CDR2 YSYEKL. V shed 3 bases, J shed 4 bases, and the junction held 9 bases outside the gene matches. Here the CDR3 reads CASSQEPSGSAYNEQFF. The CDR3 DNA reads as TGCGCCAGCAGCCAGGAACCTAGCGGGAGTGCTTACAATGAGCAGTTCTTC.

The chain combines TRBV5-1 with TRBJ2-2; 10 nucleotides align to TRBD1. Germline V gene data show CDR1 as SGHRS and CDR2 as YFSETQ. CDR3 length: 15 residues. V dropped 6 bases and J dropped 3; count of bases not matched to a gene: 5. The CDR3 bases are TGCGCCAGCACTTCCGGGACAGGGGACACCGGGGAGCTGTTTTTT. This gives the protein CASTSGTGDTGELFF.

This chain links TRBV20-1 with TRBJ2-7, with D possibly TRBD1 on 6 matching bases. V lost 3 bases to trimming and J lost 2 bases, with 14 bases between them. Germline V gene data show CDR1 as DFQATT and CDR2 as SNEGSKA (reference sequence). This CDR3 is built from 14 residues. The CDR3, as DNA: TGCAGTGCTAGGGGGTCGGGGACACCCTACGAGCAGTACTTC. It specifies CSARGSGTPYEQYF.

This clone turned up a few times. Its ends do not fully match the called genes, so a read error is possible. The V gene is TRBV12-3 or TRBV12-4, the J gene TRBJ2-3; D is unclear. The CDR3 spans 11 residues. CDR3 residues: CASRLADTQYF. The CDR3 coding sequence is TGTGCCAGCAGATTAGCAGATACGCAGTATTTT.

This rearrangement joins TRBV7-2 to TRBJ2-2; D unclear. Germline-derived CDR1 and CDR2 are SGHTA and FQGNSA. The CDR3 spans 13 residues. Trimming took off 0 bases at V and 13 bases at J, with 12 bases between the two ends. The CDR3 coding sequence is TGTGCCAGCAGCTTAGCGCCATCCGGGTGGCTGTTTTTT. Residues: CASSLAPSGWLFF.

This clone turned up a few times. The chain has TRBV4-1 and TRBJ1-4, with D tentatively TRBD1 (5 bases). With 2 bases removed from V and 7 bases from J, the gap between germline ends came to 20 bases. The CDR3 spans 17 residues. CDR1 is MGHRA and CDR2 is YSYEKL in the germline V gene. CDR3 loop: CASSQQKARGRSEKLFF. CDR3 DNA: TGCGCCAGCAGCCAACAGAAAGCAAGGGGCCGGAGTGAAAAACTGTTTTTT.

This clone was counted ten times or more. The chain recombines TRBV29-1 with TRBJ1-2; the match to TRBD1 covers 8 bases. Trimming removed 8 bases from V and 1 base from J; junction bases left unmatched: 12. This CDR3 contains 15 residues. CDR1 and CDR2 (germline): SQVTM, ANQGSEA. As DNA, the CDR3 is TGCAGCCCATTCCCTCAGACAGGGGATAACTATGGCTACACCTTC. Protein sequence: CSPFPQTGDNYGYTF.

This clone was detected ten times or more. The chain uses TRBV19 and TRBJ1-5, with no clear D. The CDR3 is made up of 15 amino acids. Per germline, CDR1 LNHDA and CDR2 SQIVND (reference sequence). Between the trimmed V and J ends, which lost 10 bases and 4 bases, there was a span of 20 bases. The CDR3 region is CANPLGRLGNQPQHF. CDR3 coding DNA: TGTGCCAATCCCCTAGGTCGGCTCGGGAATCAGCCCCAGCATTTT.

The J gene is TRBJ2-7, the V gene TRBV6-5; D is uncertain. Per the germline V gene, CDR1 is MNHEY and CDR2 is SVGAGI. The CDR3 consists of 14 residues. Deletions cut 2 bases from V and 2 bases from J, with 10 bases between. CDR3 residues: CASSYTTSPYEQYF. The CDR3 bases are TGTGCCAGCAGTTACACAACCTCCCCCTACGAGCAGTACTTC.

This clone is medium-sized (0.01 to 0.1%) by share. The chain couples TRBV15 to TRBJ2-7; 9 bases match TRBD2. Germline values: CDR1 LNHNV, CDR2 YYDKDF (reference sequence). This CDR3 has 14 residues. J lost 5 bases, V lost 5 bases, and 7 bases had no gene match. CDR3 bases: TGTGCCACCAGCGTTAGCGGGAGAGAGGACGAGCAGTACTTC. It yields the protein CATSVSGREDEQYF.

The CDR3 DNA is TGTGCCAGCAGTTTAGAGATGAACACTGAAGCTTTCTTT. Translating gives CASSLEMNTEAFF. This chain uses TRBV12-3 or TRBV12-4 with TRBJ1-1; the D is unclear. V gave up 1 base and J gave up 0 bases, with 3 bases separating them. This CDR3 contains 13 residues.

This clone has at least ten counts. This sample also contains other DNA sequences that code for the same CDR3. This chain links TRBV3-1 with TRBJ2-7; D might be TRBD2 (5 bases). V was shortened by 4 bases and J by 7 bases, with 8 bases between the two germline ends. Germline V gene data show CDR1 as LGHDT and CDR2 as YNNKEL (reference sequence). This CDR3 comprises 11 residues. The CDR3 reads CASSLREEQYF. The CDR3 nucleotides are TGTGCCAGCAGCCTAAGGGAGGAGCAGTACTTC.

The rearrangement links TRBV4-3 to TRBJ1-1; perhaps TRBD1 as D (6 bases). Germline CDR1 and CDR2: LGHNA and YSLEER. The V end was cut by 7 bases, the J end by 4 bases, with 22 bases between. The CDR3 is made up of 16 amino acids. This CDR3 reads CASTKAEDRRGTEAFF. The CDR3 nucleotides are TGCGCCAGCACCAAGGCGGAGGACAGACGGGGCACTGAAGCTTTCTTT.

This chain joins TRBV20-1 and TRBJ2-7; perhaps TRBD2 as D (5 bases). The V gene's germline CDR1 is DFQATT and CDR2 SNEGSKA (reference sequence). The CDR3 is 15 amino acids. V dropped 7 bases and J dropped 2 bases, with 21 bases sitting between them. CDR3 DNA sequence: TGCAGTGTCCTTACGAGGGCAGGCGGCACCTACGAGCAGTACTTC. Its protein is CSVLTRAGGTYEQYF.

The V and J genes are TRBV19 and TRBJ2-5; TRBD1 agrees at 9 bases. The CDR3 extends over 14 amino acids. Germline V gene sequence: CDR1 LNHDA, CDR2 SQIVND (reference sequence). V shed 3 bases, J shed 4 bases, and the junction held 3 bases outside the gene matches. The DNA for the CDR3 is TGTGCCAGTAGTATCGGGACAGGGTCAGAGACCCAGTACTTC. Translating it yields CASSIGTGSETQYF.

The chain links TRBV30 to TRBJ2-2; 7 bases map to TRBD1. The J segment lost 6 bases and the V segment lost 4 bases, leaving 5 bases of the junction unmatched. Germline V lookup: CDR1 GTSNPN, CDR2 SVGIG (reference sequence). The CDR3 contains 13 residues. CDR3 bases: TGTGCCTGGACCGGACAGGCGGCCGGGGAGCTGTTTTTT. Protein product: CAWTGQAAGELFF.

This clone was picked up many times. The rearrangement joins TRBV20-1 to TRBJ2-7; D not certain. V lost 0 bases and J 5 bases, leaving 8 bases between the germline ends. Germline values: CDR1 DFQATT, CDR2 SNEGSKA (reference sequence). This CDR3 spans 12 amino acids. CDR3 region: CSARDLEDEQYF. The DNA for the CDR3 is TGCAGTGCTAGAGATCTCGAAGACGAGCAGTACTTC.

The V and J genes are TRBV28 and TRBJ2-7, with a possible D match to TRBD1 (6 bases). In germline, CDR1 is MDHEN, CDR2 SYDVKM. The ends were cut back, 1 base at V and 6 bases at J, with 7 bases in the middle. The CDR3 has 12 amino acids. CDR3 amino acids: CASSLLQGEQYF. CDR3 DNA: TGTGCCAGCAGTTTATTACAGGGCGAGCAGTACTTC. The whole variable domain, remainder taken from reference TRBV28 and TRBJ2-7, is DVKVTQSSRYLVKRTGEKVFLECVQDMDHENMFWYRQDPGLGLRLIYFSYDVKMKEKGDIPEGYSVSREKKERFSLILESASTNQTSMYLCASSLLQGEQYFGPGTRLTVT.

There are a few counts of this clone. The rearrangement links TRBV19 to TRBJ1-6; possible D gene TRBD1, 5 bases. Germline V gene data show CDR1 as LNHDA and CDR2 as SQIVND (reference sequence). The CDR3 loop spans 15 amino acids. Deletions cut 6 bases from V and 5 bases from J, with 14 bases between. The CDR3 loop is CASRPSGADNSPLHF. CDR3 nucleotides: TGTGCCAGTAGGCCCTCCGGGGCCGATAATTCACCCCTCCACTTT.

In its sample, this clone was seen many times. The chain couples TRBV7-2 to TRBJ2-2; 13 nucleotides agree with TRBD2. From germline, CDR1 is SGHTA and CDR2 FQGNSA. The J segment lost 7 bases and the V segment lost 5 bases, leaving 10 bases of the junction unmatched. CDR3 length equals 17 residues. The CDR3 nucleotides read TGTGCCAGCAGCAGGCCGGGACTAGCGGGGAGGGGCGGGGAGCTGTTTTTT. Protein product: CASSRPGLAGRGGELFF.

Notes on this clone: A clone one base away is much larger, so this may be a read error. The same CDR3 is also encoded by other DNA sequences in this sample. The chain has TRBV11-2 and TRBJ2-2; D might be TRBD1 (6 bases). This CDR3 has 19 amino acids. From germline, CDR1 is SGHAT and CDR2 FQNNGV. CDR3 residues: CASSLGIGRTALFTGELFF. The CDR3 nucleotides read TGTGCCAGCAGTTTAGGGATCGGTCGGACAGCCCTCTTCACCGGGGAGCTGTTTTTT.

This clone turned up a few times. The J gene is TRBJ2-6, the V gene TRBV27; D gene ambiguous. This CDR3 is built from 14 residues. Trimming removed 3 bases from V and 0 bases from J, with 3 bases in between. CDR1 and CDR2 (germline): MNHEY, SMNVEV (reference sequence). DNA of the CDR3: TGTGCCAGCAGTTTCAGCTCTGGGGCCAACGTCCTGACTTTC. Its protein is CASSFSSGANVLTF.

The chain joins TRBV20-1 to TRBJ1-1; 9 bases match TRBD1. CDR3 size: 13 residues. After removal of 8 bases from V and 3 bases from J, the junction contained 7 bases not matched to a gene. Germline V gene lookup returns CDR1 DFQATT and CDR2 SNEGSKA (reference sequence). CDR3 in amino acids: CSPRRQGDTEAFF. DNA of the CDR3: TGCAGTCCCCGGAGACAGGGGGACACTGAAGCTTTCTTT.

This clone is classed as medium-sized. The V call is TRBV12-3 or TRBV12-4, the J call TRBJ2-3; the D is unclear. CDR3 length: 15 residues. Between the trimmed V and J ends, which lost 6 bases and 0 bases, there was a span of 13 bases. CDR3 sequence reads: CASSSDPDSTDTQYF. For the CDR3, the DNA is TGTGCCAGCAGCTCCGACCCAGATAGCACAGATACGCAGTATTTT.

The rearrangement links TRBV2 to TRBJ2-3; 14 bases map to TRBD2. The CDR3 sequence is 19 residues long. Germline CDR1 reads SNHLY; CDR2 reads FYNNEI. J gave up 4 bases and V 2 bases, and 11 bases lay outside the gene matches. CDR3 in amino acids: CASSERSVGLAGVSDTQYF. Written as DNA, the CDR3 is TGTGCCAGCAGTGAAAGGAGCGTGGGACTAGCGGGAGTATCAGATACGCAGTATTTT.

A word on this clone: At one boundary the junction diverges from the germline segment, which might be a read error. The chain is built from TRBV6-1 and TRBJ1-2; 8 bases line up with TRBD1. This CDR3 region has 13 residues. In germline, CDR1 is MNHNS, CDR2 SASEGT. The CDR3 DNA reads TGTGCCAGCAGGGAAGGACAGGGCGATGGCTACACCTTC. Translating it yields CASREGQGDGYTF.